Sequencing of this TCR beta chain was carried out in a study of shared clonotypes between healthy human individuals. V shed 5 bases and J 1 base; nucleotides not matched to a gene: 3. This CDR3 has 14 amino acids. Per the germline V gene, CDR1 is SEHNR and CDR2 is FQNEAQ (reference sequence). Study outcomes and limitations: A handful of donors showed sharing of around 5.3% of naive CD4 clonotypes. Memory subsets generally showed smaller estimated richness than naive subsets did.

To note about this clone: The antigen is unknown.

Deep was the level used in running the assay. The assay was immunoSEQ multiplex PCR, and TCRdb's table has in-frame clones only and misses some. This sample yields over 700,000 clones, of which roughly 72% are seen a single time; under 2% belongs to the top ten. The rearrangement links TRBV7-9 to TRBJ1-1, with 8 bases that match TRBD1. Sequenced: memory CD4+ T cells sorted from blood. Subset meaning: CD45RA-negative fraction. The receptor's source is a young woman in good health. DNA for the CDR3: TGTGCCAGCAGCCGACAGGGGCCGAACACTGAAGCTTTCTTT. It yields the protein CASSRQGPNTEAFF.